This T cell receptor beta chain is from a study of blood T cell repertoires in COVID-19. About the research overall: T cells, B-cell-depleted T cells, or PBMCs provided the cDNA or gDNA that served as material.

The germline V gene has CDR1 SGHRS and CDR2 YFSETQ. The CDR3 runs 15 residues. The V end was cut by 1 base, the J end by 4 bases, with 12 bases between. The assay was immunoSEQ multiplex PCR, and TCRdb's table has in-frame clones only and misses some. The table lists approximately 230,000 clones, over 75% of them singletons, with 2% to 2.5% in the top ten. The TCR was taken from a woman in her 40s who had recovered from COVID-19. The sample consisted of peripheral blood. This chain links TRBV5-1 with TRBJ2-1, with D possibly being TRBD2 (5 bases). CDR3 coding DNA: TGCGCCAGCAGCTTGTCCGGGAATCGATACAATGAGCAGTTCTTC. Protein product: CASSLSGNRYNEQFF.